This entry lists 28 T cell receptor beta chains sequenced from one sample in a study of blood T cells in healthy people across ages. The second PCR ran about 6 to 12 cycles with a sample-barcoded 5' primer and J-beta primers. MiXCR, applied by TCRdb to the 5' RACE reads, yields one record per CDR3 protein. This sample has 1,500,000 or so distinct CDR3 sequences; approximately 39% occur once, and the top ten carry approximately 4%. The sequencing input was blood. The receptors come from a woman aged 18 to 35 in good health.

The CDR3 coding sequence is TGTGCCAGCAGTTGGGCAGCCAGCAATCAGCCCCAGCATTTT. This codes for CASSWAASNQPQHF. The chain employs TRBV27 and TRBJ1-5; the D is unclear. Trimming shortened V by 4 bases and J by 1 base, and 8 bases separated the two germline ends. CDR1 and CDR2 (germline): MNHEY, SMNVEV (reference sequence). The CDR3 is 14 residues long.

The rearrangement uses TRBV4-1 and TRBJ1-6; D is possibly TRBD1 (5 bases). Trimming left V 6 bases short and J 5 bases short, with 14 bases between. Germline CDR1 is MGHRA and CDR2 is YSYEKL. The CDR3 covers 15 residues. For the CDR3, the DNA is TGCGCCAGCAGGGTCGGGGGGGTGGATAATTCACCCCTCCACTTT. This encodes CASRVGGVDNSPLHF.

In its sample, this clonotype was seen once. A much larger clonotype is one base distant, so this may be a read error. The CDR3 coding sequence is TGCAGCATTGAAAGTAGGGTGGATGGCTACACCTTC. Translating it yields CSIESRVDGYTF. The V and J genes are TRBV29-1 and TRBJ1-2; no firm D call. Per germline, CDR1 SQVTM and CDR2 ANQGSEA. This CDR3 is 12 amino acids long.

This clonotype was recorded a few times. J is TRBJ1-6 and V is TRBV12-3 or TRBV12-4; D unclear. This CDR3 has 16 amino acids. The V end lost 2 bases, the J end lost 0 bases, and 8 bases lay between the germline ends. CDR3 in DNA: TGTGCCAGCAGTTTAACGGTTAGCTCCTATAATTCACCCCTCCACTTT. Translating it yields CASSLTVSSYNSPLHF.

This chain connects TRBV28 to TRBJ2-7; 9 bases are shared with TRBD1. Germline CDR1 reads MDHEN; CDR2 reads SYDVKM. V lost 3 bases to trimming and J lost 7 bases; unmatched junction nucleotides: 7. The CDR3 consists of 14 residues. CDR3 protein: CASSLGQGSGEQYF. The CDR3 nucleotides are TGTGCCAGCAGTTTGGGACAGGGTTCGGGAGAGCAGTACTTC.

This chain connects TRBV6-2 or TRBV6-3 to TRBJ2-4; 12 positions agree with TRBD2. Trimming took 0 bases from V and 0 from J; bases not matched to a gene: 15. Germline assignment: CDR1 MNHEY and CDR2 SVGEGT. CDR3 length: 22 residues. CDR3: CASSYSPPTSGSGGIAKNIQYF. CDR3 DNA sequence: TGTGCCAGCAGTTACTCGCCCCCGACTAGCGGGAGTGGGGGTATAGCCAAAAACATTCAGTACTTC.

The chain couples TRBV6-2 or TRBV6-3 to TRBJ2-1; tentatively, D is TRBD1 (6 bases). With the DNA end fitting TRBJ2-7 better, the J assignment may be wrong. CDR3 length equals 13 residues. Germline values: CDR1 MNHEY, CDR2 SVGEGT. DNA for the CDR3: TGTGCCAGCAGTGACTTACAGGGTGACGAGCAGTACTTC. This codes for CASSDLQGDEQYF.

This clonotype was counted many times. This chain connects TRBV3-1 to TRBJ1-4; 7 nucleotides line up with TRBD1. V was clipped by 1 base and J by 5 bases; unmatched bases: 10. Germline values: CDR1 LGHDT, CDR2 YNNKEL (reference sequence). The CDR3 runs to 17 residues. For the CDR3, the DNA is TGTGCCAGCAGCCAAGCGGGTATGGGCAGGGGGAATGAAAAACTGTTTTTT. Protein: CASSQAGMGRGNEKLFF.

The rearrangement links TRBV6-2 or TRBV6-3 to TRBJ2-1; 15 bases are a match to TRBD2. This CDR3 is 17 amino acids long. Germline CDR1 reads MNHEY; CDR2 reads SVGEGT. V was clipped by 5 bases and J by 9 bases; unmatched bases: 11. CDR3 DNA sequence: TGTGCCAGCAGTCTCGGACTAGCGGGGGGGGAACGCGGTGAGCAGTTCTTC. This gives the protein CASSLGLAGGERGEQFF.

This clonotype has more than one count but fewer than ten. At one of its ends the junction is not consistent with the germline gene, which may arise from a read error. The chain recombines TRBV20-1 with TRBJ2-1; D remains unclear. This CDR3 contains 17 residues. CDR1 is DFQATT and CDR2 is SNEGSKA in the germline V gene (reference sequence). The CDR3: CSARDRRTRGTYNEQFF. DNA for the CDR3: TGTAGTGCTAGAGATCGCCGCACTCGCGGAACTTACAATGAGCAGTTCTTC.

The V gene is TRBV20-1, the J gene TRBJ2-1; 11 bases fit TRBD2. Germline loops: CDR1 DFQATT, CDR2 SNEGSKA (reference sequence). The CDR3 is 12 residues long. Germline trimming cut 8 bases from V and 10 bases from J; bases unmatched to any gene: 7. For the CDR3, the DNA is TGCAGTTTTAGCGGGAGGGCCCGGGAGCAGTTCTTC. Translating it yields CSFSGRAREQFF.

This clonotype was observed a single time. V usage is TRBV29-1 and J usage is TRBJ1-2, with 8 bases aligning to TRBD1. Per the germline V gene, CDR1 is SQVTM and CDR2 is ANQGSEA. The CDR3 is made up of 13 amino acids. Trimming took 7 bases from V and 3 from J; bases not matched to a gene: 7. In DNA form, the CDR3 reads TGCAGCGGAGCAGGGGGCGACGACTATGGCTACACCTTC. Its translation: CSGAGGDDYGYTF.

As to this clonotype: A read error may account for a junction end that differs from germline. This chain uses TRBV7-9 with TRBJ2-7; D is undetermined. The germline CDR1 and CDR2 sequences are SEHNR and FQNEAQ (reference sequence). There are 12 residues in the CDR3. The DNA for the CDR3 is TGCGCCAGCAGCCCAGTCCCTTACGAGCAGTACTTC. It is translated as CASSPVPYEQYF. Variable domain in full (rest from reference TRBV7-9 and TRBJ2-7): DTGVSQNPRHKITKRGQNVTFRCDPISEHNRLYWYRQTLGQGPEFLTYFQNEAQLEKSRLLSDRFSAERPKGSFSTLEIQRTEQGDSAMYLCASSPVPYEQYFGPGTRLTVT.

The rearrangement links TRBV7-2 to TRBJ1-1; possible D gene TRBD1, 5 bases. Looked up from germline, CDR1 is SGHTA and CDR2 is FQGNSA. The CDR3 spans 14 residues. The V end lost 4 bases, the J end lost 2 bases, and 11 bases lay between the germline ends. Here the CDR3 DNA reads TGTGCCAGCAGCTCCACCCGGGACAACACTGAAGCTTTCTTT. This gives the protein CASSSTRDNTEAFF.

This clonotype was counted between two and nine times. This chain connects TRBV20-1 to TRBJ1-1, with 8 positions matching TRBD1. The CDR3 totals 16 residues. V shed 0 bases and J 7 bases; nucleotides not matched to a gene: 13. CDR1 and CDR2 from the germline V gene are DFQATT and SNEGSKA (reference sequence). CDR3 region: CSARDVESHRGNEAFF. The CDR3 DNA reads TGCAGTGCTAGAGATGTGGAGAGTCACAGGGGGAATGAAGCTTTCTTT.

This clonotype came up a few times. The rearrangement joins TRBV20-1 to TRBJ2-4; D may be TRBD2 (6 bases). Trimming removed 0 bases from V and 1 base from J, with 22 bases in between. The V gene's germline CDR1 is DFQATT and CDR2 SNEGSKA (reference sequence). The CDR3 totals 19 residues. CDR3 sequence reads: CSARDDQRAFGEAKNIQYF. The CDR3 DNA sequence: TGCAGTGCTAGAGATGATCAGCGGGCGTTTGGGGAGGCCAAAAACATTCAGTACTTC.

Concerning this clonotype itself: A read error is the likely source, as a far larger clone sits one nucleotide away. The J gene is TRBJ2-3, the V gene TRBV12-3 or TRBV12-4; D is perhaps TRBD2 (5 bases). CDR3 length: 14 amino acids. CDR3 coding DNA: TGTGCCAGCAGTCCGGGCCCTAGCACAGATATGCAGTATTTT. Encoded protein: CASSPGPSTDMQYF.

The chain links TRBV9 to TRBJ1-1; D call uncertain. V shed 4 bases and J shed 11 bases, with 15 bases lying between them. Germline CDR1 is SGDLS and CDR2 is YYNGEE. The CDR3 spans 12 residues. CDR3 DNA: TGTGCCAGCAGCCCACACGGGCGTGCGGCTTTCTTT. This translates into CASSPHGRAAFF.

The genes are TRBV6-6 and TRBJ1-4; 7 positions match TRBD1. The junction had 10 bases not matched to a gene; V was cut back by 7 bases and J by 8 bases. Germline CDR1 MNHNY, CDR2 SVGAGI (reference sequence). This CDR3 is 14 amino acids long. CDR3 in DNA: TGTGCCAGCACCAACCCAGGGGGACGCGAAAAACTGTTTTTT. Its translation is CASTNPGGREKLFF.

This chain connects TRBV11-2 to TRBJ1-5, with D tentatively TRBD1 (5 bases). The CDR3 sequence is 17 residues long. The ends were cut back, 0 bases at V and 1 base at J, with 13 bases in the middle. The germline CDR1 and CDR2 sequences are SGHAT and FQNNGV. The CDR3 sequence is CASSLDSGSQSNQPQHF. The CDR3 DNA reads TGTGCCAGCAGCTTAGACTCAGGGAGTCAGAGCAATCAGCCCCAGCATTTT.

This clonotype was observed a few times. The chain couples TRBV6-5 to TRBJ2-5; D tentatively fits TRBD1 or TRBD2 (5 bases each). CDR1 and CDR2 (germline): MNHEY, SVGAGI. The CDR3 length is 12 residues. Trimming took off 6 bases at V and 4 bases at J, with 9 bases between the two ends. The CDR3 here is CASRGVGETQYF. DNA of the CDR3: TGTGCCAGCAGGGGGGTCGGAGAGACCCAGTACTTC.

This clonotype was detected a few times. The chain carries TRBV3-1 and TRBJ2-7, with 10 bases fitting TRBD1. There are 17 residues in the CDR3. The germline V gene encodes CDR1 LGHDT and CDR2 YNNKEL (reference sequence). The V gene end was trimmed by 3 bases and the J gene end by 7 bases; junction bases not matched to a gene: 15. The CDR3: CASSHASPGQGTGEQYF. DNA of the CDR3: TGTGCCAGCAGCCACGCCTCCCCGGGACAGGGGACGGGGGAGCAGTACTTC.

This clonotype has more than one count but fewer than ten. The chain couples TRBV28 to TRBJ2-5, with 7 bases lining up with TRBD1. The end of the DNA fits TRBJ2-7 better, so the J call may be wrong. The CDR3 sequence is 15 residues long. Germline CDR1 is MDHEN and CDR2 is SYDVKM. The CDR3 DNA reads TGTGCCAGCAGTCGAAGACAGGGAGCGACCTACGAGCAGTACTTC. It yields the protein CASSRRQGATYEQYF.

The chain combines TRBV25-1 with TRBJ2-1, with a tentative D call TRBD2 (6 bases). This CDR3 is 12 amino acids long. Germline CDR1 reads MGHDK; CDR2 reads SYGVNS. V lost 2 bases and J lost 15, with 14 bases in between. CDR3 nucleotides: TGTGCCAGCAGTGAACCCCGACTAGGGGTGTTCTTC. Residues: CASSEPRLGVFF.

This clonotype turned up a few times. The chain uses TRBV5-6 and TRBJ2-1, with D perhaps TRBD2 (5 bases). CDR3 length: 15 amino acids. V lost 7 bases, J lost 0 bases, and 14 bases lay in between. Germline values: CDR1 SGHDT, CDR2 YYEEEE. The CDR3 protein is CASRLLGSSYNEQFF. For the CDR3, the DNA is TGTGCCAGCCGTCTTTTGGGGAGCTCCTACAATGAGCAGTTCTTC.

The V and J genes are TRBV3-1 and TRBJ2-2; the D is unclear. Germline V lookup: CDR1 LGHDT, CDR2 YNNKEL (reference sequence). The CDR3 length is 13 residues. The ends were cut back, 5 bases at V and 5 bases at J, with 9 bases in the middle. CDR3 loop: CASSSLRTGELFF. DNA for the CDR3: TGTGCCAGCAGCAGTTTGAGGACCGGGGAGCTGTTTTTT.

The chain carries TRBV29-1 and TRBJ1-2; D is possibly TRBD1 (5 bases). V lost 1 base and J lost 7, with 13 bases in between. This CDR3 spans 13 amino acids. From germline, CDR1 is SQVTM and CDR2 ANQGSEA. The CDR3: CSVEVQGTSGYTF. In nucleotides, the CDR3 is TGCAGCGTTGAAGTTCAGGGTACGTCTGGCTACACCTTC. The full variable domain, in which reference TRBV29-1 and TRBJ1-2 provide the parts outside the CDR3, is SAVISQKPSRDICQRGTSLTIQCQVDSQVTMMFWYRQQPGQSLTLIATANQGSEATYESGFVIDKFPISRPNLTFSTLTVSNMSPEDSSIYLCSVEVQGTSGYTFGSGTRLTVV.

The chain carries TRBV7-9 and TRBJ2-5, with D hard to call. V lost 1 base to trimming and J lost 5 bases, with 14 bases between them. Germline CDR1 and CDR2: SEHNR and FQNEAQ (reference sequence). This CDR3 spans 15 amino acids. The CDR3 bases are TGTGCCAGCAGCTTAGTGGGGTTATTTAGCGAGACCCAGTACTTC. Amino acids: CASSLVGLFSETQYF. The variable domain in full, with the rest retrieved from reference TRBV7-9 and TRBJ2-5, is DTGVSQNPRHKITKRGQNVTFRCDPISEHNRLYWYRQTLGQGPEFLTYFQNEAQLEKSRLLSDRFSAERPKGSFSTLEIQRTEQGDSAMYLCASSLVGLFSETQYFGPGTRLLVL.